The rows below give T cell receptor beta chains drawn from one sample of a study of blood T cells in healthy people across ages. TCRdb re-called the 5' RACE reads through MiXCR, storing one row per CDR3 protein. The table records hundreds of thousands of distinct CDR3 sequences, about 54% of them present only once. The sequenced material came from blood. The origin of the receptors is a man in his 60s in good health. Each CDR3 is given with its conserved first and last residue.

V	J	CDR3
TRBV7-9	TRBJ2-6	CASSPGGYFSGANVLTF
TRBV5-1	TRBJ2-5	CASSLGLEKETQYF
TRBV3-1	TRBJ1-1	CASSHPHGEAFF
TRBV27	TRBJ2-6	CASTLGFRGTLSGANVLTF
TRBV20-1	.	CSAALGGRPYEQYF
TRBV3-1	TRBJ2-6	CASSQGRYSGANVLTF
TRBV3-1	TRBJ2-6	CASSPRTGKDGANVLTF
TRBV28	TRBJ2-3	CASSLPTGAGADTQYF
TRBV9	TRBJ2-1	CASSASGGGESPSQFF
TRBV2	TRBJ1-2	CASSEQRTGNYGYTF
TRBV12-3/TRBV12-4	TRBJ2-4	CASSIGLAGRIQYF
TRBV5-1	TRBJ2-1	CASSGTSGSSYNEQFF
TRBV29-1	TRBJ2-3	CSFTGGRWGGTDTQYF
TRBV6-6	TRBJ2-3	CASSYSTSGGTDTQYF
TRBV5-5	TRBJ2-5	CASSLRAGGPNEQYF
TRBV29-1	TRBJ2-4	CSVETTGSRVQYF
TRBV2	TRBJ1-1	CASSRIGQQNTEAFF
TRBV27	TRBJ2-1	CASSWASGGGNEQFF